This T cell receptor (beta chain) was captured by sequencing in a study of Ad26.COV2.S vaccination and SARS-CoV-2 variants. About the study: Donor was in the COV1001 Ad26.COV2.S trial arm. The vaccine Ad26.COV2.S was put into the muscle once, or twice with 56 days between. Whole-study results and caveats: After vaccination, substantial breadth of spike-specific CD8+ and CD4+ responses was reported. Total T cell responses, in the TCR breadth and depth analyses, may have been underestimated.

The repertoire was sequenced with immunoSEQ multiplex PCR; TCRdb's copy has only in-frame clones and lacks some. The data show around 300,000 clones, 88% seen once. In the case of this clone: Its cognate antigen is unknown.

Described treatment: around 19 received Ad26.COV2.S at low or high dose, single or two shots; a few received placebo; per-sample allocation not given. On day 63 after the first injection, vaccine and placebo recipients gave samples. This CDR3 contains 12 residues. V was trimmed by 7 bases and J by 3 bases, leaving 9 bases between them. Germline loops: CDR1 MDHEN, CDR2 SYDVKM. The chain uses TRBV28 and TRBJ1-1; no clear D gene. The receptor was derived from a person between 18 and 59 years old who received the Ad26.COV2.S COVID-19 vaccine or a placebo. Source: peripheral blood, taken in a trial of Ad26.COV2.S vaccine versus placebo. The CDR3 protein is CASKVEYTEAFF. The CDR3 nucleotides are TGTGCCAGCAAGGTGGAATACACTGAAGCTTTCTTT. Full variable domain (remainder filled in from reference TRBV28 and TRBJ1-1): DVKVTQSSRYLVKRTGEKVFLECVQDMDHENMFWYRQDPGLGLRLIYFSYDVKMKEKGDIPEGYSVSREKKERFSLILESASTNQTSMYLCASKVEYTEAFFGQGTRLTVV.